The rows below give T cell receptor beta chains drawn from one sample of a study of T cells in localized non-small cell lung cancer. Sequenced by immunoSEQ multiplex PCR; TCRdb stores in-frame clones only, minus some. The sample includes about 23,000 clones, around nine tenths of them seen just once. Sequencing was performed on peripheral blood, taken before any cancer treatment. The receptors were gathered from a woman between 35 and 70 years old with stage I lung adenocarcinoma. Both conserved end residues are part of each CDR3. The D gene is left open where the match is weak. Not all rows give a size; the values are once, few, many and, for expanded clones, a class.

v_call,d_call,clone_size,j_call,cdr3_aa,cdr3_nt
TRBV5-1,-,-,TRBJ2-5,CASSLVSSTAGETQYF,TGCGCCAGCAGCTTGGTGTCTAGCACCGCGGGGGAGACCCAGTACTTC
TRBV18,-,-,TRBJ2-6,CASSPSGGGANVLTF,TGTGCCAGCTCACCCTCCGGTGGCGGGGCCAACGTCCTGACTTTC
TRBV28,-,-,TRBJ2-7,CASSFPSYSYEQYF,TGTGCCAGCAGTTTCCCATCGTACTCCTACGAGCAGTACTTC
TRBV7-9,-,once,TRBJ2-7,CASSLAPHEQYF,TGTGCCAGCAGCTTAGCCCCCCACGAGCAGTACTTC
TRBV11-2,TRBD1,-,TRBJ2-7,CASSRDSYEQYF,TGTGCCAGCAGCCGGGACAGTTACGAGCAGTACTTC
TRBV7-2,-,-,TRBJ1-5,CASSLSARGNQPQHF,TGTGCCAGCAGCTTATCGGCCAGGGGTAATCAGCCCCAGCATTTT
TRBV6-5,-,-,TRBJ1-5,CASSYSYGRPQHF,TGTGCCAGCAGTTACTCCTACGGCCGGCCCCAGCATTTT
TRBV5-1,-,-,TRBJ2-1,CASSPPGAGYHEQFF,TGCGCCAGCAGTCCCCCAGGGGCGGGATATCATGAGCAGTTCTTC
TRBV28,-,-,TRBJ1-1,CASSPRAGRDTEAFF,TGTGCCAGCAGTCCACGGGCCGGGCGGGACACTGAAGCTTTCTTT
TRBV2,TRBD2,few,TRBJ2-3,CASSSGRAGDTQYF,TGTGCCAGCTCTAGCGGGAGGGCCGGGGATACGCAGTATTTT
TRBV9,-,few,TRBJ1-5,CASSVGDNQPQHF,TGTGCCAGCAGCGTAGGAGACAATCAGCCCCAGCATTTT
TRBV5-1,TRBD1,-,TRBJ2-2,CASSLQGRGTGELFF,TGCGCCAGCAGCTTACAGGGGAGAGGCACCGGGGAGCTGTTTTTT
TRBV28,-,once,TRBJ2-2,CASSAQGFGELFF,TGTGCCAGCAGCGCTCAGGGGTTCGGGGAGCTGTTTTTT
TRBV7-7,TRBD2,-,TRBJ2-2,CASRRGEGRGELFF,TGTGCCAGCCGGCGAGGGGAGGGCCGAGGGGAGCTGTTTTTT
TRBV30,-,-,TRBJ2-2,CAWSWSKGVGELFF,TGTGCCTGGTCCTGGTCCAAGGGAGTCGGGGAGCTGTTTTTT
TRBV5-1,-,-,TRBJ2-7,CASSQDKVAGEQYF,TGCGCCAGCAGTCAGGACAAGGTGGCGGGCGAGCAGTACTTC
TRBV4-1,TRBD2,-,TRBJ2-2,CASSLASGPNTGELFF,TGCGCCAGCAGCCTTGCTAGCGGTCCTAACACCGGGGAGCTGTTTTTT
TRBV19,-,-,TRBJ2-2,CASSLGRGATGELFF,TGTGCCAGTAGTCTAGGGAGAGGGGCCACCGGGGAGCTGTTTTTT
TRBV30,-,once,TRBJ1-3,CAWSGPSSGNTIYF,TGTGCCTGGAGTGGGCCCAGCTCTGGAAACACCATATATTTT
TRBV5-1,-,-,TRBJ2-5,CASSYAVGQETQYF,TGCGCCAGCAGTTATGCGGTGGGGCAAGAGACCCAGTACTTC
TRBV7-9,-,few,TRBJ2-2,CASSLELSGPNTGELFF,TGTGCCAGCAGCTTAGAGCTAAGCGGGCCTAACACCGGGGAGCTGTTTTTT
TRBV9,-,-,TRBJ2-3,CASSVGSPDTQYF,TGTGCCAGCAGCGTAGGGTCACCAGATACGCAGTATTTT
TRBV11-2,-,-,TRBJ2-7,CASSLYNEQYF,TGTGCCAGCAGCTTATACAATGAGCAGTACTTC
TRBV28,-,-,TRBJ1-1,CASRTRVPGAEAFF,TGTGCCAGCAGGACTAGAGTGCCAGGGGCTGAAGCTTTCTTT
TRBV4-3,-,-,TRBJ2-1,CASSQVWKGNEQFF,TGCGCCAGCAGCCAAGTCTGGAAGGGGAATGAGCAGTTCTTC
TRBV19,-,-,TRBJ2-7,CASSIPGPYEQYF,TGTGCCAGTAGTATCCCAGGACCCTACGAGCAGTACTTC